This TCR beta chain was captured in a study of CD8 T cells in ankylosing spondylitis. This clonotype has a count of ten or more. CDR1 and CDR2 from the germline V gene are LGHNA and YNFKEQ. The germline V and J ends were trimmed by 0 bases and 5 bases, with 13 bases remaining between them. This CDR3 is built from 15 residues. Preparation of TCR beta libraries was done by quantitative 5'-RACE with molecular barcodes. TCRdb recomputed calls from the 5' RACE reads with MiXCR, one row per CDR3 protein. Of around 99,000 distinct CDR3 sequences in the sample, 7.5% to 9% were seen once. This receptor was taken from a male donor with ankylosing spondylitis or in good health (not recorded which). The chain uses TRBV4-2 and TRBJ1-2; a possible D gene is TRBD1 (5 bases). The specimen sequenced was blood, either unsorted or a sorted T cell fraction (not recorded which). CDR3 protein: CASSQDQTVEYGYTF. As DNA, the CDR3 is TGTGCCAGCAGCCAAGATCAGACAGTCGAATATGGCTACACCTTC.